This passage covers 13 T cell receptor beta chains from one sample sequenced in a study of shared clonotypes between healthy human individuals. Assay: immunoSEQ multiplex PCR; the TCRdb copy retains only in-frame clones and omits some. Among nearly 2 million clones listed, about 95% were seen once. CD45RO-negative, CCR7-positively selected cells formed the naive CD8 fraction, excluding terminally differentiated effector memory CD45RA+ cells. Material: naive CD8+ T cells sorted from blood. Every receptor here comes from a man younger than 30 in good health.

V gene TRBV2 combines with J gene TRBJ1-5; perhaps TRBD1 as D (6 bases). The germline CDR1 and CDR2 sequences are SNHLY and FYNNEI. The CDR3 totals 14 residues. V gave up 3 bases and J gave up 3 bases, with 9 bases separating them. CDR3 sequence (DNA): TGTGCCAGCAGTGAGACAGGTTTCAATCAGCCCCAGCATTTT. Translated, it gives CASSETGFNQPQHF.

This clone appeared a single time. V and J are TRBV21-1 and TRBJ1-6. TRBV21-1 is labeled a pseudogene. The CDR3 is made up of 14 amino acids. In DNA, the CDR3 is TGTGCCTCCCCAAGGCCGGGTTGGAATTCACCCCTCCACTTT. This encodes CASPRPGWNSPLHF.

Points on this clone: Other DNA variants within this sample encode the same CDR3. The chain uses TRBV7-9 and TRBJ2-2; 10 positions agree with TRBD2. The junction had 2 bases not matched to a gene; V was cut back by 1 base and J by 3 bases. CDR1 is SEHNR, CDR2 FQNEAQ, per germline (reference sequence). There are 16 residues in the CDR3. CDR3 region: CASSLGLAGDTGELFF. Written as DNA, the CDR3 is TGTGCCAGCAGCTTAGGGCTAGCGGGGGACACCGGGGAGCTGTTTTTT.

This sequence joins TRBV7-9 and TRBJ2-7, with TRBD2 matching 9 bases. This CDR3 has 16 residues. The J segment lost 5 bases and the V segment lost 5 bases, leaving 13 bases of the junction unmatched. Germline CDR1 and CDR2: SEHNR and FQNEAQ (reference sequence). The chain's CDR3 is CASSTKVLAGSHEQYF. CDR3 DNA: TGTGCCAGCAGCACAAAGGTCCTAGCGGGGTCCCACGAGCAGTACTTC.

The CDR3 protein is CASSYLLGQQETQYF. The CDR3 nucleotides are TGTGCCAGCAGTTACTTATTGGGACAGCAAGAGACCCAGTACTTC. The chain joins TRBV6-5 to TRBJ2-5; 7 bases fit TRBD1. Germline assignment: CDR1 MNHEY and CDR2 SVGAGI. This CDR3 contains 15 residues. Losses at the gene ends were 1 base for V and 2 bases for J; bases not matched to a gene: 4.

The rearrangement joins TRBV28 to TRBJ2-3, with D possibly TRBD2 on 6 matching bases. CDR1 and CDR2 from the germline V gene are MDHEN and SYDVKM. Trimming left V 4 bases short and J 1 base short, with 15 bases between. This CDR3 comprises 16 residues. The DNA of the CDR3 is TGTGCCAGCAGTTCACCTTCGGGGGTGGGCACAGATACGCAGTATTTT. It translates to CASSSPSGVGTDTQYF.

This chain uses TRBV7-9 with TRBJ2-1, with D possibly TRBD2 on 6 matching bases. The CDR3 has 14 residues. The V end was cut by 3 bases, the J end by 7 bases, with 13 bases between. Germline V gene data show CDR1 as SEHNR and CDR2 as FQNEAQ (reference sequence). CDR3 DNA: TGTGCCAGCAGCTTTCGTGGAGGGGCAAATGAGCAGTTCTTC. This encodes CASSFRGGANEQFF.

The chain carries TRBV19 and TRBJ2-7; TRBD2 aligns across 13 bases. There are 15 residues in the CDR3. Germline V gives CDR1 LNHDA, CDR2 SQIVND (reference sequence). The V segment lost 6 bases and the J segment 3 bases; nucleotides outside the gene matches: 5. The CDR3 protein is CASSHGLAGVYEQYF. Here the CDR3 DNA reads TGTGCCAGTAGCCACGGACTAGCGGGGGTCTACGAGCAGTACTTC. The whole variable domain, filled in from reference TRBV19 and TRBJ2-7, reads DGGITQSPKYLFRKEGQNVTLSCEQNLNHDAMYWYRQDPGQGLRLIYYSQIVNDFQKGDIAEGYSVSREKKESFPLTVTSAQKNPTAFYLCASSHGLAGVYEQYFGPGTRLTVT.

The chain is built from TRBV4-1 and TRBJ2-7; D remains ambiguous. CDR1 and CDR2 from the germline V gene are MGHRA and YSYEKL. The V end was cut by 4 bases, the J end by 7 bases, with 17 bases between. The CDR3 is made up of 14 amino acids. The CDR3 spells CASSPSDRLGEQYF. Here the CDR3 DNA reads TGCGCCAGCAGCCCAAGCGACCGACTCGGGGAGCAGTACTTC.

This chain links TRBV30 with TRBJ1-5; the match to TRBD1 covers 7 bases. The CDR3 consists of 14 residues. The trim removed 2 bases at V and 4 bases at J, leaving 5 bases unmatched. Germline CDR1 GTSNPN, CDR2 SVGIG (reference sequence). The CDR3 protein is CAWSRGQANQPQHF. CDR3 bases: TGTGCCTGGAGTCGAGGACAGGCGAATCAGCCCCAGCATTTT.

This clone was seen once. The chain is built from TRBV5-4 and TRBJ2-7; D may correspond to TRBD1 or TRBD2 (5 bases each). The CDR3 sequence is 12 residues long. The V gene's germline CDR1 is SGHNT and CDR2 YYREEE (reference sequence). V lost 2 bases to trimming and J lost 6 bases, with 9 bases between them. The CDR3 sequence: CASSFGGSEQYF. CDR3 nucleotides: TGTGCCAGCAGCTTTGGGGGAAGCGAGCAGTACTTC.

The rearrangement uses TRBV7-2 and TRBJ2-7, with D uncertain. V lost 0 bases to trimming and J lost 3 bases, with 9 bases between them. The CDR3 covers 14 residues. The germline CDR1 and CDR2 sequences are SGHTA and FQGNSA. The CDR3 DNA reads TGTGCCAGCAGCTTAGCGCCCGGCAACTACGAGCAGTACTTC. Protein sequence: CASSLAPGNYEQYF.

The chain employs TRBV12-5 and TRBJ1-1; the D gene is possibly TRBD1 (5 bases). V was pared by 1 base and J by 7 bases, with 7 bases between. The CDR3 has 12 amino acids. The V gene's germline CDR1 is LGHNT and CDR2 FRNRAP. The CDR3 sequence: CASGLGGNEAFF. CDR3 nucleotide sequence: TGTGCTAGTGGTTTGGGGGGGAATGAAGCTTTCTTT.